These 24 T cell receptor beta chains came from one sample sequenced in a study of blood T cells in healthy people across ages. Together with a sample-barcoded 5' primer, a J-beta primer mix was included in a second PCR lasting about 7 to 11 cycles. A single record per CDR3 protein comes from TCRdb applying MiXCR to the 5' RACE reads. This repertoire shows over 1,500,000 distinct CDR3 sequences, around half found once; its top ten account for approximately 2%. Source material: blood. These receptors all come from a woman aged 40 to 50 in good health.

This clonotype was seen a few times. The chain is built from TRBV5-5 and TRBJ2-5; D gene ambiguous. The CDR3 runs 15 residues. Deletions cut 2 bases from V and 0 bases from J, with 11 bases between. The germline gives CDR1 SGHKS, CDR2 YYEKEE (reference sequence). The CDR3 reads CASSFFPTYQETQYF. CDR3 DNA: TGTGCCAGCAGCTTTTTCCCCACGTACCAAGAGACCCAGTACTTC.

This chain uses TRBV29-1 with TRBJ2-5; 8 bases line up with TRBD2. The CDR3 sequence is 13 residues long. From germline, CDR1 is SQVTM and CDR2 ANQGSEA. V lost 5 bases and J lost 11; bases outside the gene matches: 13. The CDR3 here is CSVQRGTNNEQYF. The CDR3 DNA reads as TGCAGCGTTCAGCGGGGGACAAACAATGAGCAGTACTTC.

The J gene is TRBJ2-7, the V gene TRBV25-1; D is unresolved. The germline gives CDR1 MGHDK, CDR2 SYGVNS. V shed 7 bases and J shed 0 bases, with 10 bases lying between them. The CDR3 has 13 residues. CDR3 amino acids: CASTSYSSYEQYF. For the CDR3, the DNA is TGTGCCAGCACCTCGTACAGCTCCTACGAGCAGTACTTC.

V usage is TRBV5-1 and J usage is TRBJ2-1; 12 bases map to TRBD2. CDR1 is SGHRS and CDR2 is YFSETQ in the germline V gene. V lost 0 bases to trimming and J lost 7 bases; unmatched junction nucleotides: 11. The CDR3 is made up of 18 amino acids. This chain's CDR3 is CASSLDSLAGGRGNEQFF. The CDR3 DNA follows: TGCGCCAGCAGCTTGGATTCACTAGCGGGGGGCAGGGGGAATGAGCAGTTCTTC.

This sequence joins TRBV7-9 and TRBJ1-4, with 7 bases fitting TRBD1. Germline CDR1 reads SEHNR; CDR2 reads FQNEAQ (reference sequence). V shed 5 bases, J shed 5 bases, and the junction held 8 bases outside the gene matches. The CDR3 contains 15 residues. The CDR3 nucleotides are TGTGCCAGCAGCCTCCTAGACAGGGTAAATGAAAAACTGTTTTTT. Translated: CASSLLDRVNEKLFF. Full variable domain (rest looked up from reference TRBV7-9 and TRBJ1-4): DTGVSQNPRHKITKRGQNVTFRCDPISEHNRLYWYRQTLGQGPEFLTYFQNEAQLEKSRLLSDRFSAERPKGSFSTLEIQRTEQGDSAMYLCASSLLDRVNEKLFFGSGTQLSVL.

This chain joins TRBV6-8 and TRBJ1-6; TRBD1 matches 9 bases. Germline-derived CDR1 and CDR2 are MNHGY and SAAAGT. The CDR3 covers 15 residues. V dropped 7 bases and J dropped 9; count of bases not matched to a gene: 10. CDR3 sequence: CASIKEGQGISPLHF. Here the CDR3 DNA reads TGTGCCAGCATCAAGGAGGGACAGGGTATTTCACCCCTCCACTTT.

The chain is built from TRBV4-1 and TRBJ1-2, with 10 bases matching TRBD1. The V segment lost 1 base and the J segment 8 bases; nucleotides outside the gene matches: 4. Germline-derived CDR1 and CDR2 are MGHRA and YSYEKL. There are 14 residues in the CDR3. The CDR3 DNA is TGCGCCAGCAGCCAAGCGGGACAGGGGCAAGGCTACACCTTC. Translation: CASSQAGQGQGYTF.

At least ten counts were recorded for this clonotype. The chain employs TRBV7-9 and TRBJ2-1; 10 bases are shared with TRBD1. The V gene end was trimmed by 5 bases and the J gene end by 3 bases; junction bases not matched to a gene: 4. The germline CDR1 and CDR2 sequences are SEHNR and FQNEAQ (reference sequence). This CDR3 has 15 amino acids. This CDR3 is CASSHRDRGYNEQFF. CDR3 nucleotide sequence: TGTGCCAGCAGCCACCGGGACAGGGGCTACAATGAGCAGTTCTTC.

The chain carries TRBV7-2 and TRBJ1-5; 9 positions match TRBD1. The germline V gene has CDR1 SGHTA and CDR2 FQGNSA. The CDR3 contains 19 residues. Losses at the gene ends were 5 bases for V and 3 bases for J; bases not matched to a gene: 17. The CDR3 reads CASSPVPGQDRGYNQPQHF. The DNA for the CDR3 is TGTGCCAGCAGCCCAGTGCCGGGACAGGACAGGGGATACAATCAGCCCCAGCATTTT. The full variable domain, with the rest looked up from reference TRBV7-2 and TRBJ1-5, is GAGVSQSPSNKVTEKGKDVELRCDPISGHTALYWYRQSLGQGLEFLIYFQGNSAPDKSGLPSDRFSAERTGGSVSTLTIQRTQQEDSAVYLCASSPVPGQDRGYNQPQHFGDGTRLSIL.

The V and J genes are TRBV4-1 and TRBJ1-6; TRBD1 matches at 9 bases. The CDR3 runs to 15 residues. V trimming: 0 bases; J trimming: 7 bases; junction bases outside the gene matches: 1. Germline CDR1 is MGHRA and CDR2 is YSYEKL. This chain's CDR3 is CASSQETGGNSPLHF. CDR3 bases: TGCGCCAGCAGCCAAGAGACAGGGGGAAATTCACCCCTCCACTTT.

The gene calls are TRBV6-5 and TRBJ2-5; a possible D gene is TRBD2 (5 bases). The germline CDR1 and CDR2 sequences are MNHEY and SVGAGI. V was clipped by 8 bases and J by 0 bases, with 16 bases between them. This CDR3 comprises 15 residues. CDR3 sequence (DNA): TGTGCCAGCGGCCCGCGAAGGGAGTACCAAGAGACCCAGTACTTC. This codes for CASGPRREYQETQYF.

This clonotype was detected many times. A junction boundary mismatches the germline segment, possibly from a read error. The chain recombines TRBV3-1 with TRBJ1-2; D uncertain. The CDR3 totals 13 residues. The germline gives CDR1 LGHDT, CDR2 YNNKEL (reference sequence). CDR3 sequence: CASSQEPNYGYTF. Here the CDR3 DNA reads TGCGCCAGCAGCCAGGAACCTAACTATGGCTACACCTTC.

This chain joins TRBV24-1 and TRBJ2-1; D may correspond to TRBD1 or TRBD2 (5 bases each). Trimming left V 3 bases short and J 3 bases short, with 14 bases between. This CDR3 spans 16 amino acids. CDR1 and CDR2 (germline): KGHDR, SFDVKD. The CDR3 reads CATSDLGTEDYNEQFF. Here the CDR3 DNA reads TGTGCCACCAGTGATCTCGGGACCGAGGACTACAATGAGCAGTTCTTC.

The CDR3 bases are TGTGCCAGCAGCCGATCGGACAGGAATGAGCAGTACTTC. Residues: CASSRSDRNEQYF. The chain carries TRBV4-2 and TRBJ2-5; 7 bases align to TRBD1. Germline values: CDR1 LGHNA, CDR2 YNFKEQ. V shed 4 bases, J shed 11 bases, and the junction held 10 bases outside the gene matches. The CDR3 loop spans 13 amino acids.

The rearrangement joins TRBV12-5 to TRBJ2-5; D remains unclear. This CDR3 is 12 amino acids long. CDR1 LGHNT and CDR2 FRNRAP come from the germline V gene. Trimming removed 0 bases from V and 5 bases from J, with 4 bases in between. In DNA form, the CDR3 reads TGTGCTAGTGGTTTGGTAGGCGAGACCCAGTACTTC. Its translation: CASGLVGETQYF.

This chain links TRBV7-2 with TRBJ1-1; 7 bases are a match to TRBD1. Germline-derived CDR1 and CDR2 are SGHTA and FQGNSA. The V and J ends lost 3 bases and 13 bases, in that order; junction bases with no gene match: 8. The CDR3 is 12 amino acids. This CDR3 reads CASSFSQGEGFF. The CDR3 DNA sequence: TGTGCCAGCAGCTTTTCTCAGGGGGAGGGTTTCTTT.

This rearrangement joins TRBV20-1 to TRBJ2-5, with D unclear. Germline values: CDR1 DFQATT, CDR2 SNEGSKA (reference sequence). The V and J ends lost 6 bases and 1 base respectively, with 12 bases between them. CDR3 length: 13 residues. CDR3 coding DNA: TGCAGTGCCCCGATCCGCCCCCAAGAGACCCAGTACTTC. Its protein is CSAPIRPQETQYF.

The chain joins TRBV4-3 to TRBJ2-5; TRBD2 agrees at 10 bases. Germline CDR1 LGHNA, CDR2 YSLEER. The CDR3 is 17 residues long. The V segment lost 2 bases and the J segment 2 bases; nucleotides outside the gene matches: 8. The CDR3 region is CASSQTLAGVDQETQYF. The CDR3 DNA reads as TGCGCCAGCAGCCAAACTCTAGCGGGGGTAGATCAAGAGACCCAGTACTTC.

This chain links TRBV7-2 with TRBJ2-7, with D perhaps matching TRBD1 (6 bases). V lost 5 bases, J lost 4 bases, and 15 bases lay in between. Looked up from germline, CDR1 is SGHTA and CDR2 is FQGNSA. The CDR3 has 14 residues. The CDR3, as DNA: TGTGCCAGCAGCACCCGACAGGCGGGTTACGAGCAGTACTTC. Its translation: CASSTRQAGYEQYF.

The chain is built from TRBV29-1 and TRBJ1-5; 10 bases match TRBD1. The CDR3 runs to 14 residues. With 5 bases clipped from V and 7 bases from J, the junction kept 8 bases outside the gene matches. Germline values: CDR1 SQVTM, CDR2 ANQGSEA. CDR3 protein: CSVTGTGVGQPQHF. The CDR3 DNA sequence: TGCAGCGTTACCGGGACAGGGGTCGGACAGCCCCAGCATTTT.

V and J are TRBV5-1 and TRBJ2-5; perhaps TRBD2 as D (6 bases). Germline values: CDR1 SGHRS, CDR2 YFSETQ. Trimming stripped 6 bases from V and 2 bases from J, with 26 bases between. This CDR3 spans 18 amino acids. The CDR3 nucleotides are TGCGCCAGCACCTCTAGCCGGGACTCAACTTTAATTCAAGAGACCCAGTACTTC. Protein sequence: CASTSSRDSTLIQETQYF.

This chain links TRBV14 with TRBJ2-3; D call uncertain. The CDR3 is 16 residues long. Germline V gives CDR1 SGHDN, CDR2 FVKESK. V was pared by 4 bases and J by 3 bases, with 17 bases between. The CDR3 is CASSRLPERITDTQYF. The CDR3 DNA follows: TGTGCCAGCAGCCGCCTGCCCGAACGGATAACAGATACGCAGTATTTT. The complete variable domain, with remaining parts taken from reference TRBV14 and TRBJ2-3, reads EAGVTQFPSHSVIEKGQTVTLRCDPISGHDNLYWYRRVMGKEIKFLLHFVKESKQDESGMPNNRFLAERTGGTYSTLKVQPAELEDSGVYFCASSRLPERITDTQYFGPGTRLTVL.

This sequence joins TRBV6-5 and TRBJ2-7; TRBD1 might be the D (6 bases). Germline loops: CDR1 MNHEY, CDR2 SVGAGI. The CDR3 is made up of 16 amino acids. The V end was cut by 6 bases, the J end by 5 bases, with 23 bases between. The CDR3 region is CASSRAHRVWENEQYF. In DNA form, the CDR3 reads TGTGCCAGCAGCCGAGCCCACAGGGTTTGGGAGAACGAGCAGTACTTC.

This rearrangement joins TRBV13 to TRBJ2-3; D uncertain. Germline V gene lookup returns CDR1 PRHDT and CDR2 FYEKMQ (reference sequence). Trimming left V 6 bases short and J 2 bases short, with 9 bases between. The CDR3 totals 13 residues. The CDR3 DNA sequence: TGTGCCAGCAGTTCGGACGTCACAGATACGCAGTATTTT. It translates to CASSSDVTDTQYF.